One and the same sample provided the 4 T cell receptor beta chains below, sequenced in a study of immune evolution from preneoplasia to lung adenocarcinoma listed by TCRdb under 2021. Library preparation employed the immunoSEQ multiplex PCR assay. TCRdb's version of the immuneACCESS table is confined to in-frame rearrangements and falls short of the full clone set. An unresolved V gene accounts for under half of the shortfall where checked; the remainder is of unknown origin. In all, the sample holds about 4,600 clones, and roughly 85% of those were seen once. Clones ranked in the top ten supply approximately 3% of the sample. Sequencing used FFPE invasive lung adenocarcinoma tissue. What the cell subset or site label conveys for this sample: frankly invasive lung adenocarcinoma (ADC). The receptors were sampled from a person in their fifties with lung adenocarcinoma.

This chain uses TRBV11-3 with TRBJ2-3; D unresolved. Trimming cost V 1 base and J 4 bases, with 9 bases left between them. There are 14 residues in the CDR3. Germline V gene lookup returns CDR1 SGHNT and CDR2 YENEEA. CDR3 protein: CASSLGQSADTQYF. The CDR3 DNA sequence: TGTGCCAGCAGCTTAGGGCAGTCCGCAGATACGCAGTATTTT. Full variable domain (remainder filled in from reference TRBV11-3 and TRBJ2-3): EAGVVQSPRYKIIEKKQPVAFWCNPISGHNTLYWYLQNLGQGPELLIRYENEEAVDDSQLPKDRFSAERLKGVDSTLKIQPAELGDSAVYLCASSLGQSADTQYFGPGTRLTVL.

This chain uses TRBV4-1 with TRBJ1-5; D gene ambiguous. Trimming shortened V by 0 bases and J by 3 bases, and 12 bases separated the two germline ends. Looked up from germline, CDR1 is MGHRA and CDR2 is YSYEKL. The CDR3 length is 16 residues. In DNA, the CDR3 is TGCGCCAGCAGCCAAGAGGGGAGAAACATCAATCAGCCCCAGCATTTT. It codes for CASSQEGRNINQPQHF.

J is TRBJ1-5 and V is TRBV7-8; possibly TRBD1 for D (5 bases). The germline V and J ends were trimmed by 7 bases and 2 bases, with 15 bases remaining between them. The CDR3 runs 15 residues. Germline lookup yields CDR1 SGHVS and CDR2 FQNEAQ. The CDR3 DNA sequence: TGTGCCAGCACCGGGGGAGTAAGTGGCAATCAGCCCCAGCATTTT. It specifies CASTGGVSGNQPQHF. The full variable domain, rest sourced from reference TRBV7-8 and TRBJ1-5, is GAGVSQSPRYKVAKRGQDVALRCDPISGHVSLFWYQQALGQGPEFLTYFQNEAQLDKSGLPSDRFFAERPEGSVSTLKIQRTQQEDSAVYLCASTGGVSGNQPQHFGDGTRLSIL.

V gene TRBV2 combines with J gene TRBJ2-7; 7 bases align to TRBD2. Germline V CDR1 and CDR2: SNHLY, FYNNEI. J lost 4 bases, V lost 10 bases, and 10 bases had no gene match. This CDR3 spans 13 amino acids. The CDR3 here is CATSRAGTYEQYF. Here the CDR3 DNA reads TGTGCCACCTCGCGAGCGGGGACTTACGAGCAGTACTTC.